The clone carrying this T cell receptor beta chain was found once. The antigen is not known. Only Caucasian adults living in Nashville, Tennessee made up the donor group. Assay used: immunoSEQ multiplex PCR; TCRdb lists only in-frame clones, some missing. This sample has 2 million to 2.5 million clones, with roughly 95% found just once. The data stem from a study of shared clonotypes between healthy human individuals. Study-level findings and limits: Sequencing of the sorted subsets was shown by rarefaction to be incomplete despite large depth. Several donors held about 5% of naive CD4 clonotypes in common.

V shed 10 bases and J 4 bases; nucleotides not matched to a gene: 5. Germline values: CDR1 ENHRY, CDR2 SYGVKD. The CDR3 contains 13 residues. The source material was naive CD4+ T cells sorted from blood. Subset defined: CD45RA+ positively selected. The clonotype comes from a man between 18 and 35 years old in good health. The genes are TRBV10-3 and TRBJ2-2; TRBD1 matches at 8 bases. Written as DNA, the CDR3 is TGTGCCACCGGACAGGGTCTCACCGGGGAGCTGTTTTTT. Translation: CATGQGLTGELFF.